This entry is about one T cell receptor (beta chain). Trimming took 2 bases from V and 7 from J; bases not matched to a gene: 1. The CDR3 sequence is 14 residues long. CDR1 is LGHNT and CDR2 is FRNRAP in the germline V gene. This sample is part of a study of blood T cell repertoires in COVID-19. The protocol was immunoSEQ multiplex PCR, while the TCRdb copy is restricted to in-frame clones and leaves out a portion. This table has 300,000 to 350,000 clones, around nine tenths appearing once. The sequence was collected from a young woman who had been exposed to COVID-19. This sequence joins TRBV12-5 and TRBJ1-6, with 8 bases matching TRBD1. Sequenced material: PBMCs or T cells enriched from blood (not recorded which). CDR3 nucleotides: TGTGCTAGTGGTTTGCAGGGGGCCAATTCACCCCTCCACTTT. It is translated as CASGLQGANSPLHF.